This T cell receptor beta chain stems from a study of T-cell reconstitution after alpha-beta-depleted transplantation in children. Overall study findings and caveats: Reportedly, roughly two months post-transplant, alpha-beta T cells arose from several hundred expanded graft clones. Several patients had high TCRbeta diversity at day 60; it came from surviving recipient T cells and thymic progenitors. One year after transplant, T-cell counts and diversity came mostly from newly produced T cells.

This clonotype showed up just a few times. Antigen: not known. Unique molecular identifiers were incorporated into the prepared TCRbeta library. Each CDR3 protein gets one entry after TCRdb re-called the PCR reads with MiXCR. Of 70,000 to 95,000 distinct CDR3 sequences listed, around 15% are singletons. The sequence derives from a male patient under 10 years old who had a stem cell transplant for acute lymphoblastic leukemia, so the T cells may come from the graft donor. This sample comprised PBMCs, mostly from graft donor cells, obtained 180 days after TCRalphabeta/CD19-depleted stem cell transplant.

The CDR3 DNA reads TGTGCCAGCAGCCTAAGGGGGACCCAGTACTTC. It encodes CASSLRGTQYF. The genes are TRBV11-2 and TRBJ2-5; weak D call: TRBD1 (5 bases). Deletions cut 5 bases from V and 7 bases from J, with 8 bases between. The CDR3 is 11 residues long. CDR1 is SGHAT, CDR2 FQNNGV, per germline. The full variable domain, completed using reference TRBV11-2 and TRBJ2-5, is EAGVAQSPRYKIIEKRQSVAFWCNPISGHATLYWYQQILGQGPKLLIQFQNNGVVDDSQLPKDRFSAERLKGVDSTLKIQPAKLEDSAVYLCASSLRGTQYFGPGTRLLVL.